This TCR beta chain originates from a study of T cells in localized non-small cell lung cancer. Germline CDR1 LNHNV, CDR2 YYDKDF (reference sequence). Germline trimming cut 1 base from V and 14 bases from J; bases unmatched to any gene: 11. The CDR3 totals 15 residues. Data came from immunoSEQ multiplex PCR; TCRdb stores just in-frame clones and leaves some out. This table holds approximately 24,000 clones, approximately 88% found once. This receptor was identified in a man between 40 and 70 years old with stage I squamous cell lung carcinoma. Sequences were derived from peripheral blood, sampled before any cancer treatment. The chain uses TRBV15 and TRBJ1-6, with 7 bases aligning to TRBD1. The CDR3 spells CATSRGDSPSRALHF. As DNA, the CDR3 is TGTGCCACCAGCAGAGGGGACAGCCCAAGCCGGGCCCTCCACTTT.